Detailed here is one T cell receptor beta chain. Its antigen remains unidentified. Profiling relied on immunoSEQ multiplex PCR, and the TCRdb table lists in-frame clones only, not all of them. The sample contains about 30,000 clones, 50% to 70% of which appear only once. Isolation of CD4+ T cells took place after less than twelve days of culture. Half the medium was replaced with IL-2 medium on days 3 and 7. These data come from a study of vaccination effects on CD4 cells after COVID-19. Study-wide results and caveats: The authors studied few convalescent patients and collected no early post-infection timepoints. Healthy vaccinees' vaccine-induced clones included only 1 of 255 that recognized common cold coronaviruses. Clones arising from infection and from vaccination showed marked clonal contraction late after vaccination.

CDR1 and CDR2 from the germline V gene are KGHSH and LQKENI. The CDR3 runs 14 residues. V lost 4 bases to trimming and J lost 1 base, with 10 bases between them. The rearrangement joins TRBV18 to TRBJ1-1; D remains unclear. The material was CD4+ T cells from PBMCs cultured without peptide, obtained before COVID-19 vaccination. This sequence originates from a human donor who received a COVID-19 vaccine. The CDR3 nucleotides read TGTGCCAGCTCACTCTCAACAGAGAACACTGAAGCTTTCTTT. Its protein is CASSLSTENTEAFF.